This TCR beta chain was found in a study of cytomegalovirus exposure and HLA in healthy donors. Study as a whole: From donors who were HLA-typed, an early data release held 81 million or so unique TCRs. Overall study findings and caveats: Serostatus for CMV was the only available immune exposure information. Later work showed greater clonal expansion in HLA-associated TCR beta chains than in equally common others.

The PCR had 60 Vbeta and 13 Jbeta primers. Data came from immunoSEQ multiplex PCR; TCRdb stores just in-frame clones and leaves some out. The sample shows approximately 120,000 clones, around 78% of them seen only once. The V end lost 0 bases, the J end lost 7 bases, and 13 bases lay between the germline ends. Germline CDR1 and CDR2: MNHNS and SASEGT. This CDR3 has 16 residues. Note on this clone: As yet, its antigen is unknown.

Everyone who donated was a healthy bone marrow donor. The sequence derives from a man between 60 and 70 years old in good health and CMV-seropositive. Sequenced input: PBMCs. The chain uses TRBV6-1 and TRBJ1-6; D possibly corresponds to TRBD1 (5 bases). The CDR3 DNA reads TGTGCCAGCAGTGAAGCGGGGGGAGGACTAAATTCACCCCTCCACTTT. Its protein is CASSEAGGGLNSPLHF.